The present TCR beta chain was sequenced within a study of cytomegalovirus exposure and HLA in healthy donors. The PCR was carried out with 60 Vbeta primers and 13 Jbeta primers. The repertoire was sequenced with immunoSEQ multiplex PCR; TCRdb's copy has only in-frame clones and lacks some. Of 150,000 to 200,000 clones detected, about 90% appear once; the ten largest clones hold roughly 0.2%. In the case of this clone: Its antigen is unidentified. The junction differs from germline at one of its ends, possibly a read error.

CDR1 is MNHNY, CDR2 SVGAGI, per germline (reference sequence). The CDR3 spans 14 residues. Study results and caveats: Sequencing likely produced, as an artifact, a cluster of highly shared sequence variants. The study carried out a later analysis of TCR beta sequences. It associated approximately 16,000 of them with specific HLA alleles at a false discovery rate of 0.05. The authors reported that TCR beta sequences could predict HLA-A and HLA-B alleles. These predictions were accurate for most subjects in the first cohort.

Healthy bone marrow donors made up the donors. Sequenced: PBMCs. This rearrangement joins TRBV6-6 to TRBJ2-7; 8 nucleotides align to TRBD1. The TCR originated in a girl under three years old in good health and CMV-seronegative. In DNA, the CDR3 is TGTGCCAGCAGGGATCAGGGGGCCCTCTACGGGCAGTACTTC. Its translation: CASRDQGALYGQYF.